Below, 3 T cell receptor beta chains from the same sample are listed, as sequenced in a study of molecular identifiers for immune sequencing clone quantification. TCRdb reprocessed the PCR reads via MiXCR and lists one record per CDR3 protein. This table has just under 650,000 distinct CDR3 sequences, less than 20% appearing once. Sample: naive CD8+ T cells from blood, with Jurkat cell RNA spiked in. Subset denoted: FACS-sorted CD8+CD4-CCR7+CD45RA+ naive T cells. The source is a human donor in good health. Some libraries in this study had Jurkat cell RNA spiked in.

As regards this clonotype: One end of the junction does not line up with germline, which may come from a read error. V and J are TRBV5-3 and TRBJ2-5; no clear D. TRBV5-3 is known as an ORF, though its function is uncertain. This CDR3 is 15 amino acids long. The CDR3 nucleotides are TGTGCCAGCAGCTTGGCATGGGGTGTGCAAGAGACCCAGTACTTC. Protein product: CASSLAWGVQETQYF.

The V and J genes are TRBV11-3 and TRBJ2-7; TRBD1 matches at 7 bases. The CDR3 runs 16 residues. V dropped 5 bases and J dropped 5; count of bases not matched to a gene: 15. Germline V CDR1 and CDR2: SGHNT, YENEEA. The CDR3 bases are TGTGCCAGCAGCCCGAAGGGGGCATTAGGAACCCACGAGCAGTACTTC. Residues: CASSPKGALGTHEQYF.

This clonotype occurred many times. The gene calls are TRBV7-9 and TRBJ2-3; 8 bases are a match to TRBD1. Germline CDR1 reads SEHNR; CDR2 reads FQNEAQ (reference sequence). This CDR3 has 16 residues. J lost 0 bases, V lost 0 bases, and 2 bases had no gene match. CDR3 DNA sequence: TGTGCCAGCAGCTTAGCGACAGGGGCCAGCACAGATACGCAGTATTTT. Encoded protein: CASSLATGASTDTQYF.